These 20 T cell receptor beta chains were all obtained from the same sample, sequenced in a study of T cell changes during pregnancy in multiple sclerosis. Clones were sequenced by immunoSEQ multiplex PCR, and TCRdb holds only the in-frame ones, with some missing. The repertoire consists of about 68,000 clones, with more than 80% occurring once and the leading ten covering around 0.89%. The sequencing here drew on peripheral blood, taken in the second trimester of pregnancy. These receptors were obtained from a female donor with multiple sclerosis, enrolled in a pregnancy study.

The CDR3 sequence: CASSAWDRDAYNEQFF. In nucleotides, the CDR3 is TGTGCCAGCAGTGCATGGGACAGGGACGCCTACAATGAGCAGTTCTTC. J is TRBJ2-1 and V is TRBV27, with 9 bases lining up with TRBD1. This CDR3 has 16 amino acids. Germline V gene sequence: CDR1 MNHEY, CDR2 SMNVEV (reference sequence). With V trimmed by 5 bases and J by 2 bases, 7 bases remained unmatched.

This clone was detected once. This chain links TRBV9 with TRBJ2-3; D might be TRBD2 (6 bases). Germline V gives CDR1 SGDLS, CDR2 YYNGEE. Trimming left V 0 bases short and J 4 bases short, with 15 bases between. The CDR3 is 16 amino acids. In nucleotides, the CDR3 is TGTGCCAGCAGCGTAGGTGTCGGGGAGGTAGCAGATACGCAGTATTTT. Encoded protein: CASSVGVGEVADTQYF.

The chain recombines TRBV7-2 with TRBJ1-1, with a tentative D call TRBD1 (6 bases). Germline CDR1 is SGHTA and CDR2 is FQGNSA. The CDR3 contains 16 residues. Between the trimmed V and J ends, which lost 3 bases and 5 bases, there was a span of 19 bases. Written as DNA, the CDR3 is TGTGCCAGCAGCTTTCTCCCGACCCGAAGGGGGACTGAAGCTTTCTTT. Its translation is CASSFLPTRRGTEAFF.

CDR3 amino acids: CAWTRGAPLYGYTF. CDR3 nucleotide sequence: TGTGCCTGGACTAGAGGAGCCCCTCTTTATGGCTACACCTTC. V is TRBV30 and J is TRBJ1-2; D is undetermined. CDR3 length equals 14 residues. The V and J ends lost 4 bases and 5 bases respectively, with 17 bases between them. Germline-derived CDR1 and CDR2 are GTSNPN and SVGIG (reference sequence).

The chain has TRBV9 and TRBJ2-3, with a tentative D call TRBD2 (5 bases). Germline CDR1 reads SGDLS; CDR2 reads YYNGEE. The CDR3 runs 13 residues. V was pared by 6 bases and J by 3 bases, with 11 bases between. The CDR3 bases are TGTGCCAGCACAGTACTAGGGACAGATACGCAGTATTTT. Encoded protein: CASTVLGTDTQYF.

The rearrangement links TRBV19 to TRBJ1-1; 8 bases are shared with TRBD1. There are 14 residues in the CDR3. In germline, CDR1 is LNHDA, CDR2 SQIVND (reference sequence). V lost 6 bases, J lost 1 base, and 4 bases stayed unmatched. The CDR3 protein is CASRVTGANTEAFF. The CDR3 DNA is TGTGCCAGTAGGGTGACAGGGGCGAACACTGAAGCTTTCTTT.

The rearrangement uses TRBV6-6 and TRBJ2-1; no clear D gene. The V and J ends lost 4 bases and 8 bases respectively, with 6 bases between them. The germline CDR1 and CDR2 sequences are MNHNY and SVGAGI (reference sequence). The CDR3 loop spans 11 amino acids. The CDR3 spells CASSFIDEQFF. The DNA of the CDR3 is TGTGCCAGCAGTTTTATCGATGAGCAGTTCTTC.

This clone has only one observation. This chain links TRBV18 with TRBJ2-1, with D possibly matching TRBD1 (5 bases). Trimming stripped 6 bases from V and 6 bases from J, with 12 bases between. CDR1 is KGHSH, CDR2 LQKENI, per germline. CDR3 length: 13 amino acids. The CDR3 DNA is TGTGCCAGCTCCCGTCTAGGGGCCAATGAGCAGTTCTTC. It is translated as CASSRLGANEQFF.

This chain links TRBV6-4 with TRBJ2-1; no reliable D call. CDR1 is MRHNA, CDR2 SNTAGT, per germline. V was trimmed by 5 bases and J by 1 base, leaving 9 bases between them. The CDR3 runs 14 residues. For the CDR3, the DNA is TGTGCCAGCAGTCCCCTCGCGTCCTACAATGAGCAGTTCTTC. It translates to CASSPLASYNEQFF.

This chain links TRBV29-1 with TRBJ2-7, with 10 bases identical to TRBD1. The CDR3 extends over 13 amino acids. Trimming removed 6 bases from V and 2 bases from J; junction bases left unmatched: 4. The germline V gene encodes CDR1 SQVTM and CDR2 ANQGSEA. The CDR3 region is CSVRTGGTYEQYF. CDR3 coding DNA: TGCAGCGTAAGGACAGGGGGGACCTACGAGCAGTACTTC.

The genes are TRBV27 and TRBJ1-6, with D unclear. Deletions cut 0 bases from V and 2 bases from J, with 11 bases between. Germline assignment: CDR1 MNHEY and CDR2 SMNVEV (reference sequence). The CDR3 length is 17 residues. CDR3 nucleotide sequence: TGTGCCAGCAGTTTATCGGCCCTTGGTGCCTATAATTCACCCCTCCACTTT. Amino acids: CASSLSALGAYNSPLHF.

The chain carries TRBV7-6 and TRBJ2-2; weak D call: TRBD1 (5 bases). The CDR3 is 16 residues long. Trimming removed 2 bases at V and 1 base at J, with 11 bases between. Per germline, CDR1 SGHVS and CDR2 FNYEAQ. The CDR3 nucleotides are TGTGCCAGCAGCTTATTGGCAGGGATGAACACCGGGGAGCTGTTTTTT. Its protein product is CASSLLAGMNTGELFF. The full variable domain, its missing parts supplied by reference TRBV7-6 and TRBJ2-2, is GAGVSQSPRYKVTKRGQDVALRCDPISGHVSLYWYRQALGQGPEFLTYFNYEAQQDKSGLPNDRFSAERPEGSISTLTIQRTEQRDSAMYRCASSLLAGMNTGELFFGEGSRLTVL.

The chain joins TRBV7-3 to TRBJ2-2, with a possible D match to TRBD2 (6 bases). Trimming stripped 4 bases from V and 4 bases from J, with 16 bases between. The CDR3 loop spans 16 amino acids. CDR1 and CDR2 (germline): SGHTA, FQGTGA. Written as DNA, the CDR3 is TGTGCCAGCAGCTCGCTCGGGGGAGCGGTCACCGGGGAGCTGTTTTTT. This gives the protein CASSSLGGAVTGELFF. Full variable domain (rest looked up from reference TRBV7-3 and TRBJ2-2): GAGVSQTPSNKVTEKGKYVELRCDPISGHTALYWYRQSLGQGPEFLIYFQGTGAADDSGLPNDRFFAVRPEGSVSTLKIQRTERGDSAVYLCASSSLGGAVTGELFFGEGSRLTVL.

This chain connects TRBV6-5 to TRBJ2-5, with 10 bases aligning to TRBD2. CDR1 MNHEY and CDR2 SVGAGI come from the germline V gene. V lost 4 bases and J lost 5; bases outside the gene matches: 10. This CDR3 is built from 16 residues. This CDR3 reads CASSSPGLALGETQYF. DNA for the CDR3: TGTGCCAGCAGTTCACCGGGACTAGCGTTAGGGGAGACCCAGTACTTC.

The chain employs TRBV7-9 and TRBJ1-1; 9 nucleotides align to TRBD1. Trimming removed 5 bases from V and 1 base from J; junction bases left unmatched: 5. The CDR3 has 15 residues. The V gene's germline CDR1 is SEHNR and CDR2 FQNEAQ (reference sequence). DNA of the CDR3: TGTGCCAGCAGCCCGACAGGGGGTACGAACACTGAAGCTTTCTTT. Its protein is CASSPTGGTNTEAFF. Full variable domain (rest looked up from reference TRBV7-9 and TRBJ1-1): DTGVSQNPRHKITKRGQNVTFRCDPISEHNRLYWYRQTLGQGPEFLTYFQNEAQLEKSRLLSDRFSAERPKGSFSTLEIQRTEQGDSAMYLCASSPTGGTNTEAFFGQGTRLTVV.

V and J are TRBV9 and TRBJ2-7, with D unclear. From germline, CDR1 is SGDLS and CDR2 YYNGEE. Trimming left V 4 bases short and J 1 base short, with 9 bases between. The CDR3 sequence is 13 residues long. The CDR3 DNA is TGTGCCAGCAGCCCGTCTTCGTCCTACGAGCAGTACTTC. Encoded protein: CASSPSSSYEQYF.

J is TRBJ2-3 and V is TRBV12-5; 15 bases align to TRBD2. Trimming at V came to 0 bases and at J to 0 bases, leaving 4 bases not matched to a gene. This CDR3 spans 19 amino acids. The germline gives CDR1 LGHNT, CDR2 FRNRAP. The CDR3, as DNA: TGTGCTAGTGGTTTGGTACCCGGGACTAGCGGGGGGAGCACAGATACGCAGTATTTT. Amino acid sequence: CASGLVPGTSGGSTDTQYF.

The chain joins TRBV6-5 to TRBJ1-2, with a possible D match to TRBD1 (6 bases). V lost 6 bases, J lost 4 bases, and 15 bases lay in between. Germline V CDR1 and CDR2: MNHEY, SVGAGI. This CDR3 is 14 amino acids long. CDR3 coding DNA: TGTGCCAGCAGCCCAACAGGGAGATTCTATGGCTACACCTTC. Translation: CASSPTGRFYGYTF.

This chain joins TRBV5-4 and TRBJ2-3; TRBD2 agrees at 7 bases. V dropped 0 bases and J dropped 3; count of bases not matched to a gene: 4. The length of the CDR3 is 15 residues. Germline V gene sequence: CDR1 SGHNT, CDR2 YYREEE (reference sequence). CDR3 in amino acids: CASSLAPGGTDTQYF. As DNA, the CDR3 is TGTGCCAGCAGCTTGGCCCCCGGGGGGACAGATACGCAGTATTTT.

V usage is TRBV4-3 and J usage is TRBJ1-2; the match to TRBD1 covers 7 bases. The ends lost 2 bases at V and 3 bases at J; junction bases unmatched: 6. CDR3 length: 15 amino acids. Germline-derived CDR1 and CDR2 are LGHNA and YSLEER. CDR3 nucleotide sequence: TGCGCCAGCAGCCAATATACAGGGACAGACTATGGCTACACCTTC. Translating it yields CASSQYTGTDYGYTF.